The 26 T cell receptor beta chains below were found in one sample sequenced in a study of PD-1 blockade in mismatch repair-deficient tumors. The table came from immunoSEQ multiplex PCR; TCRdb's copy has only in-frame clones and leaves some out. In the table there are some 49,000 clones, 77% of which are singletons. The input for sequencing was PBMCs, taken before pembrolizumab treatment. Every receptor here comes from an adult with mismatch repair-deficient cancer.

This chain joins TRBV12-5 and TRBJ2-3; no reliable D call. V lost 5 bases and J lost 4, with 10 bases in between. This CDR3 has 13 residues. Germline V gives CDR1 LGHNT, CDR2 FRNRAP. This chain's CDR3 is CASGPSGPDTQYF. The CDR3 DNA is TGTGCTAGTGGTCCGTCGGGTCCAGATACGCAGTATTTT.

This clone was counted a few times. The CDR3 DNA reads TGTGCCAGCAGCAAGGGACTAGCGGGAGAGCAGTTCTTC. It encodes CASSKGLAGEQFF. The chain uses TRBV7-9 and TRBJ2-1, with 13 bases aligning to TRBD2. The CDR3 sequence is 13 residues long. Germline CDR1 SEHNR, CDR2 FQNEAQ (reference sequence). Trimming removed 5 bases from V and 10 bases from J; junction bases left unmatched: 2.

The CDR3 loop reads CASSLGRSSYNEQFF. CDR3 nucleotides: TGTGCCAGCAGCTTGGGAAGGAGCTCCTACAATGAGCAGTTCTTC. This sequence joins TRBV5-5 and TRBJ2-1, with D hard to call. Germline CDR1 reads SGHKS; CDR2 reads YYEKEE (reference sequence). This CDR3 has 15 amino acids. The germline V and J ends were trimmed by 0 bases and 0 bases, with 7 bases remaining between them.

V and J are TRBV6-1 and TRBJ1-1; D might be TRBD1 (5 bases). Germline CDR1 is MNHNS and CDR2 is SASEGT. The CDR3 length is 11 residues. CDR3: CEVGGNTEAFF. In nucleotides, the CDR3 is TGTGAGGTTGGGGGAAACACTGAAGCTTTCTTT.

V is TRBV25-1 and J is TRBJ2-2; 7 bases fit TRBD2. Trimming at V came to 3 bases and at J to 4 bases, leaving 5 bases not matched to a gene. The germline V gene has CDR1 MGHDK and CDR2 SYGVNS. This CDR3 has 15 residues. This CDR3 reads CASSEGGGGTGELFF. The CDR3 DNA is TGTGCCAGCAGTGAGGGAGGCGGGGGCACCGGGGAGCTGTTTTTT. The whole variable domain, remainder taken from reference TRBV25-1 and TRBJ2-2, is EADIYQTPRYLVIGTGKKITLECSQTMGHDKMYWYQQDPGMELHLIHYSYGVNSTEKGDLSSESTVSRIRTEHFPLTLESARPSHTSQYLCASSEGGGGTGELFFGEGSRLTVL.

The DNA for the CDR3 is TGTGCCAGCAGCCTGGGACATAGGGGAGATACGCAGTATTTT. This codes for CASSLGHRGDTQYF. The rearrangement links TRBV5-6 to TRBJ2-3; TRBD1 is a possible D gene (6 bases). Germline lookup yields CDR1 SGHDT and CDR2 YYEEEE. V was pared by 4 bases and J by 5 bases, with 14 bases between. CDR3 size: 14 residues.

This sequence joins TRBV12-5 and TRBJ2-1, with TRBD2 identical over 9 bases. CDR1 LGHNT and CDR2 FRNRAP come from the germline V gene. Trimming cost V 0 bases and J 6 bases; bases outside gene matches: 9. This CDR3 is built from 17 residues. This CDR3 reads CASGLVLGREGSNEQFF. The CDR3 DNA reads as TGTGCTAGTGGTTTGGTACTTGGGCGGGAGGGGTCCAATGAGCAGTTCTTC.

This chain uses TRBV19 with TRBJ2-7; 14 nucleotides align to TRBD2. Germline loops: CDR1 LNHDA, CDR2 SQIVND (reference sequence). V lost 9 bases, J lost 7 bases, and 11 bases stayed unmatched. The CDR3 loop spans 15 amino acids. As DNA, the CDR3 is TGTGCCAGCGGGACTAGCGGGAGAGCGGTTGGAGAGCAGTACTTC. Translation: CASGTSGRAVGEQYF. Filled out from reference TRBV19 and TRBJ2-7, the complete variable domain reads DGGITQSPKYLFRKEGQNVTLSCEQNLNHDAMYWYRQDPGQGLRLIYYSQIVNDFQKGDIAEGYSVSREKKESFPLTVTSAQKNPTAFYLCASGTSGRAVGEQYFGPGTRLTVT.

The chain links TRBV5-1 to TRBJ1-1; TRBD1 matches at 8 bases. The V gene's germline CDR1 is SGHRS and CDR2 YFSETQ. Losses at the gene ends were 4 bases for V and 5 bases for J; bases not matched to a gene: 7. This CDR3 region has 14 residues. The CDR3 DNA sequence: TGCGCCAGCAGCCCGAACAGGGGGGGAACTGAAGCTTTCTTT. Translated, it gives CASSPNRGGTEAFF.

This clone was seen more than once but under ten times. CDR3 nucleotides: TGTGCCAGCTCCCTCGGGAACACTGAAGCTTTCTTT. Protein product: CASSLGNTEAFF. The chain combines TRBV18 with TRBJ1-1; D is undetermined. This CDR3 has 12 residues. Trimming shortened V by 6 bases and J by 1 base, and 6 bases separated the two germline ends. Germline lookup yields CDR1 KGHSH and CDR2 LQKENI.

With regard to this clone: At one of its ends the junction is not consistent with the germline gene, which may arise from a read error. The genes are TRBV19 and TRBJ1-2; D possibly corresponds to TRBD1 (5 bases). The length of the CDR3 is 15 residues. Germline values: CDR1 LNHDA, CDR2 SQIVND (reference sequence). The CDR3 nucleotides are TGTGCCGGTAGTATAGGGGATGTGTTCTACTATGGCTACACCTTC. This codes for CAGSIGDVFYYGYTF.

The chain has TRBV9 and TRBJ1-2; D perhaps matches TRBD1 (5 bases). V was cut by 3 bases and J by 4 bases, with 10 bases left in between. Per the germline V gene, CDR1 is SGDLS and CDR2 is YYNGEE. This CDR3 contains 13 residues. The CDR3 DNA sequence: TGTGCCAGCAGCGCCCTCGGGGGCTATGGCTACACCTTC. This sequence encodes CASSALGGYGYTF. Full variable domain (rest looked up from reference TRBV9 and TRBJ1-2): DSGVTQTPKHLITATGQRVTLRCSPRSGDLSVYWYQQSLDQGLQFLIQYYNGEERAKGNILERFSAQQFPDLHSELNLSSLELGDSALYFCASSALGGYGYTFGSGTRLTVV.

The chain carries TRBV7-8 and TRBJ2-5, with 10 bases fitting TRBD1. After removal of 5 bases from V and 5 bases from J, the junction contained 2 bases not matched to a gene. CDR3 length equals 13 residues. Germline V lookup: CDR1 SGHVS, CDR2 FQNEAQ. CDR3 nucleotides: TGTGCCAGCAGCCTGGACAGGGGGGAGACCCAGTACTTC. It translates to CASSLDRGETQYF.

The CDR3 protein is CASSQDLRNYGYTF. The DNA of the CDR3 is TGCGCCAGCAGCCAAGATTTACGGAACTATGGCTACACCTTC. The gene calls are TRBV4-1 and TRBJ1-2, with D hard to call. CDR3 length: 14 residues. Germline CDR1 is MGHRA and CDR2 is YSYEKL. V lost 0 bases and J lost 2, with 7 bases in between.

The chain combines TRBV7-9 with TRBJ1-1; 7 nucleotides align to TRBD1. The junction had 16 bases not matched to a gene; V was cut back by 4 bases and J by 11 bases. From germline, CDR1 is SEHNR and CDR2 FQNEAQ (reference sequence). This CDR3 region has 15 residues. In nucleotides, the CDR3 is TGTGCCAGCAGCTCCGTCATCCGGGACAGCAGTAGGGCTTTCTTT. Translation: CASSSVIRDSSRAFF.

This chain uses TRBV5-6 with TRBJ2-6, with D perhaps TRBD2 (5 bases). The CDR3 is 15 residues long. Germline values: CDR1 SGHDT, CDR2 YYEEEE. V gave up 0 bases and J gave up 4 bases, with 8 bases separating them. CDR3 region: CASSLAGSGANVLTF. The DNA of the CDR3 is TGTGCCAGCAGCTTGGCGGGGTCCGGGGCCAACGTCCTGACTTTC.

CDR3 sequence: CASSLNSGGSTDTQYF. The CDR3 DNA reads as TGCGCCAGCAGCCTAAATTCAGGGGGGAGCACAGATACGCAGTATTTT. The chain is built from TRBV4-3 and TRBJ2-3, with D perhaps TRBD1 (7 bases). Germline V lookup: CDR1 LGHNA, CDR2 YSLEER. V was cut by 4 bases and J by 0 bases, with 14 bases left in between. The CDR3 contains 16 residues.

In its sample, this clone was seen a few times. The chain has TRBV13 and TRBJ2-7; no definite D call. Germline CDR1 and CDR2: PRHDT and FYEKMQ (reference sequence). This CDR3 contains 14 residues. Trimming removed 1 base from V and 6 bases from J, with 13 bases in between. The CDR3 nucleotides read TGTGCCAGCAGCTTAGCTGTAAGGCGGTCCGAGCAGTACTTC. Protein product: CASSLAVRRSEQYF. Combining the CDR3 with reference TRBV13 and TRBJ2-7 gives the whole variable domain AAGVIQSPRHLIKEKRETATLKCYPIPRHDTVYWYQQGPGQDPQFLISFYEKMQSDKGSIPDRFSAQQFSDYHSELNMSSLELGDSALYFCASSLAVRRSEQYFGPGTRLTVT.

The chain joins TRBV6-5 to TRBJ2-5; no clear D gene. Germline V CDR1 and CDR2: MNHEY, SVGAGI. This CDR3 has 13 amino acids. V lost 7 bases and J 3 bases, leaving 12 bases between the germline ends. The CDR3 sequence: CASTNWVKETQYF. DNA of the CDR3: TGTGCCAGCACCAACTGGGTAAAAGAGACCCAGTACTTC.

The V and J genes are TRBV5-1 and TRBJ1-1, with D unresolved. Trimming removed 2 bases at V and 0 bases at J, with 11 bases between. This CDR3 has 15 amino acids. The V gene's germline CDR1 is SGHRS and CDR2 YFSETQ. The CDR3 is CASSLRTAMNTEAFF. Here the CDR3 DNA reads TGCGCCAGCAGCTTAAGGACCGCCATGAACACTGAAGCTTTCTTT.

V is TRBV5-4 and J is TRBJ2-4, with D unresolved. This CDR3 has 12 residues. From germline, CDR1 is SGHNT and CDR2 YYREEE (reference sequence). Trimming took 9 bases from V and 6 from J, leaving 13 bases between them. CDR3: CATSARGNIQYF. The CDR3 nucleotides are TGTGCCACCTCCGCGAGAGGAAACATTCAGTACTTC.

The CDR3 DNA sequence: TGTGCCAGCAGCTTCCAGGCAGCAACTAATGAAAAACTGTTTTTT. Amino acid sequence: CASSFQAATNEKLFF. V and J are TRBV7-9 and TRBJ1-4; the D is unclear. Trimming shortened V by 3 bases and J by 0 bases, and 8 bases separated the two germline ends. Germline CDR1 is SEHNR and CDR2 is FQNEAQ (reference sequence). This CDR3 spans 15 amino acids.

The rearrangement links TRBV4-1 to TRBJ2-5; 16 bases line up with TRBD2. V lost 4 bases to trimming and J lost 5 bases; unmatched junction nucleotides: 7. The CDR3 extends over 17 amino acids. Germline-derived CDR1 and CDR2 are MGHRA and YSYEKL. Here the CDR3 DNA reads TGCGCCAGCAGCCGGGGACTAGCGGGAGGGCCTACGGAGACCCAGTACTTC. Translated, it gives CASSRGLAGGPTETQYF.

In this sample, this clone turned up a few times. The same CDR3 can be traced to other DNA sequences in this sample. This chain links TRBV2 with TRBJ1-5, with 7 positions matching TRBD1. This CDR3 is 15 amino acids long. Germline values: CDR1 SNHLY, CDR2 FYNNEI. The trim removed 3 bases at V and 0 bases at J, leaving 2 bases unmatched. The CDR3 loop is CASSETGYSNQPQHF. The DNA of the CDR3 is TGTGCCAGCAGTGAGACAGGGTATAGCAATCAGCCCCAGCATTTT.

A single count supports this clone. The rearrangement uses TRBV14 and TRBJ2-7; possible D gene TRBD1, 5 bases. V lost 4 bases to trimming and J lost 5 bases, with 12 bases between them. This CDR3 is built from 13 residues. From germline, CDR1 is SGHDN and CDR2 FVKESK. CDR3 sequence (DNA): TGTGCCAGCAGCCCGTTTCTACAGGACGAGCAGTACTTC. Translated, it gives CASSPFLQDEQYF.

This clone has only a few counts. The chain employs TRBV28 and TRBJ2-3, with 10 bases that match TRBD2. The CDR3 extends over 15 amino acids. V lost 4 bases to trimming and J lost 7 bases; unmatched junction nucleotides: 8. The germline V gene has CDR1 MDHEN and CDR2 SYDVKM. Here the CDR3 reads CASSSKREGPYTQYF. The CDR3 DNA follows: TGTGCCAGCAGTTCGAAGCGGGAGGGCCCCTATACGCAGTATTTT.